These 2 T cell receptor beta chains share one sample of origin, sequenced in a study of blood T cell repertoires in COVID-19 (TCRdb year 2020). The receptor library was made with the immunoSEQ multiplex PCR assay. The table was pulled from immuneACCESS by TCRdb, which kept in-frame rearrangements only. Such tables lose some clones; where checked, under half of the loss comes from unresolved V genes, and the rest has no known cause. The sample table lists under 95,000 clones, roughly 90% of them with a count of one. The leading ten clones occupy roughly 2.6% of the sample. The specimen was peripheral blood. The receptor source for this set is a middle-aged man with COVID-19, enrolled during active disease.

The CDR3 nucleotides are TGTGCCAGTCTCGGAGTAAGGAGCGGGAACTCCTACAATGAGCAGTTCTTC. This translates into CASLGVRSGNSYNEQFF. The rearrangement uses TRBV19 and TRBJ2-1; TRBD2 agrees at 7 bases. CDR1 is LNHDA and CDR2 is SQIVND in the germline V gene (reference sequence). The CDR3 covers 17 residues. The V and J ends lost 8 bases and 0 bases, in that order; junction bases with no gene match: 13.

V and J are TRBV11-2 and TRBJ1-1, with D perhaps TRBD1 (6 bases). Germline CDR1 is SGHAT and CDR2 is FQNNGV. This CDR3 contains 16 residues. With 0 bases removed from V and 1 base from J, the gap between germline ends came to 12 bases. CDR3 residues: CASSLDQSRGNTEAFF. The DNA for the CDR3 is TGTGCCAGCAGCTTAGATCAGTCCAGGGGGAACACTGAAGCTTTCTTT.